This passage covers 3 T cell receptor beta chains from one sample sequenced in a study of blood T cells in healthy people across ages (dated by TCRdb to 2013 to 2016). The library relied on 5' RACE. The instrument given in TCRdb is Illumina HiSeq 2500. A second PCR of roughly 7 to 11 cycles was performed with a sample-barcoded 5' primer and a J-beta primer mix. Using fastp at Q25 and MiXCR, TCRdb reprocessed the public reads and kept productive beta chains. When rows share a CDR3 protein, they turn into one entry using the most common DNA and genes. This sample comprises roughly 1,500,000 distinct CDR3 sequences, roughly 32% of them detected only once. Around 11% of the sample is taken by the ten largest. The specimen sequenced was blood. These receptors were taken from a woman aged 25 to 39 in good health.

This clonotype has more than one count but fewer than ten. The V and J genes are TRBV15 and TRBJ2-7, with TRBD2 as a possible D gene (6 bases). The germline gives CDR1 LNHNV, CDR2 YYDKDF (reference sequence). This CDR3 has 13 residues. V dropped 4 bases and J dropped 6 bases, with 13 bases sitting between them. CDR3 residues: CATSTGTRGEQYF. CDR3 DNA: TGTGCCACCAGCACCGGGACGCGGGGCGAGCAGTACTTC. Drawing the rest from reference TRBV15 and TRBJ2-7, the complete variable domain is DAMVIQNPRYQVTQFGKPVTLSCSQTLNHNVMYWYQQKSSQAPKLLFHYYDKDFNNEADTPDNFQSRRPNTSFCFLDIRSPGLGDTAMYLCATSTGTRGEQYFGPGTRLTVT.

Only a few counts were recorded for this clonotype. The genes are TRBV29-1 and TRBJ1-5, with unresolved D. CDR3 length: 12 amino acids. CDR1 and CDR2 from the germline V gene are SQVTM and ANQGSEA. Trimming took 8 bases from V and 0 from J, leaving 8 bases between them. For the CDR3, the DNA is TGCAGCCCGGCAGATAGCAATCAGCCCCAGCATTTT. This codes for CSPADSNQPQHF.

This clonotype has more than one count but fewer than ten. The chain uses TRBV5-6 and TRBJ2-7; D is undetermined. V was clipped by 4 bases and J by 5 bases, with 10 bases between them. Per germline, CDR1 SGHDT and CDR2 YYEEEE. The CDR3 spans 12 residues. CDR3 bases: TGTGCCAGCAGCCGGGTGGAGAACGAGCAGTACTTC. Its translation is CASSRVENEQYF.